The subject of this entry is one T cell receptor (beta chain). This specimen belongs to a study of blood T cell repertoires in COVID-19. Study-wide background: Some COVID-19 samples were acute and others convalescent; all came from the United States, Italy and Spain. T cells, B-cell-depleted T cells, or PBMCs provided the cDNA or gDNA that served as material.

In the original analysis: Estimation of nucleated cell counts was performed using reference gene primer amplification. Produced via immunoSEQ multiplex PCR; TCRdb's table is partial and in-frame only. V, J and clone size are those of that table, while D and trimming were read from the DNA. Of some 450,000 clones detected, approximately 90% appear once; the ten largest clones hold roughly 0.78%. Germline CDR1 reads SGHRS; CDR2 reads YFSETQ. J was trimmed by 0 bases and V by 4 bases; bases with no gene match: 7. CDR3 length equals 16 residues. Patients from Seattle were sampled longitudinally, starting during active infection.

Sequencing used peripheral blood. This chain uses TRBV5-1 with TRBJ2-3; 8 positions match TRBD1. The source of this sequence is a young man with COVID-19, enrolled during active disease. The CDR3 sequence is CASSRETGASTDTQYF. DNA of the CDR3: TGCGCCAGCAGCCGCGAGACAGGGGCTAGCACAGATACGCAGTATTTT.